One and the same sample provided the 15 T cell receptor beta chains below, sequenced in a study of cytomegalovirus exposure and HLA in healthy donors. The PCR employed 60 Vbeta primers together with 13 Jbeta primers. The method was immunoSEQ multiplex PCR; TCRdb's version includes in-frame clones alone and lacks a portion of them. In the table there are approximately 190,000 clones, 75% to 85% of which are singletons. The source material was PBMCs. The receptors here all came from a woman aged 18-29 years in good health and CMV-seronegative.

This chain links TRBV20-1 with TRBJ2-3; D remains unclear. V was shortened by 6 bases and J by 5 bases, with 9 bases between the two germline ends. Germline values: CDR1 DFQATT, CDR2 SNEGSKA (reference sequence). The CDR3 runs to 11 residues. CDR3 sequence reads: CSALRQDTQYF. As DNA, the CDR3 is TGCAGTGCCCTTCGACAAGATACGCAGTATTTT.

This chain links TRBV7-9 with TRBJ2-7; no firm D call. The CDR3 has 15 residues. Germline assignment: CDR1 SEHNR and CDR2 FQNEAQ (reference sequence). Trimming took off 5 bases at V and 3 bases at J, with 17 bases between the two ends. The CDR3 DNA follows: TGTGCCAGCAGCACCCTCCCCCCGGAGAACTACGAGCAGTACTTC. Amino acid sequence: CASSTLPPENYEQYF.

V usage is TRBV11-3 and J usage is TRBJ2-2; 7 nucleotides align to TRBD2. In germline, CDR1 is SGHNT, CDR2 YENEEA. The CDR3 covers 15 residues. The V gene end was trimmed by 5 bases and the J gene end by 6 bases; junction bases not matched to a gene: 9. The CDR3 sequence is CASSDARTSPGELFF. CDR3 DNA sequence: TGTGCCAGCAGCGACGCCAGGACTAGTCCCGGGGAGCTGTTTTTT.

This chain uses TRBV21-1 with TRBJ1-5; the table gives TRBD1 as D, unverified against the DNA. TRBV21-1 is given as a pseudogene. This CDR3 has 13 amino acids. The CDR3 sequence is CASSKTGNQPQHF. The DNA for the CDR3 is TGTGCCAGCAGCAAGACAGGGAATCAGCCCCAGCATTTT.

The J gene is TRBJ2-2, the V gene TRBV5-1, with 8 bases matching TRBD1. J gave up 4 bases and V 5 bases, and 16 bases lay outside the gene matches. Looked up from germline, CDR1 is SGHRS and CDR2 is YFSETQ. The CDR3 length is 18 residues. The CDR3 loop is CASRSSLLWDRPTGELFF. The CDR3 nucleotides read TGCGCCAGCAGGTCCTCCCTACTTTGGGACAGGCCCACCGGGGAGCTGTTTTTT.

V is TRBV7-9 and J is TRBJ2-3; a possible D gene is TRBD1 (5 bases). There are 12 residues in the CDR3. Trimming removed 7 bases from V and 9 bases from J, with 14 bases in between. CDR1 is SEHNR and CDR2 is FQNEAQ in the germline V gene (reference sequence). DNA for the CDR3: TGTGCCAGCACCAGCCAGGGATTCACGCAGTATTTT. Protein: CASTSQGFTQYF.

CDR3 protein: CASTQTGGVTEAFF. CDR3 nucleotide sequence: TGTGCCAGTACTCAGACAGGGGGAGTCACTGAAGCTTTCTTT. The gene calls are TRBV19 and TRBJ1-1; 9 positions match TRBD1. Trimming cost V 7 bases and J 4 bases; bases outside gene matches: 7. The CDR3 totals 14 residues. Germline values: CDR1 LNHDA, CDR2 SQIVND (reference sequence).

This chain uses TRBV6-5 with TRBJ1-2; TRBD1 aligns across 7 bases. There are 13 residues in the CDR3. V gave up 5 bases and J gave up 8 bases; unmatched junction bases: 8. Germline V gene lookup returns CDR1 MNHEY and CDR2 SVGAGI. This CDR3 is CASSALTGWGYTF. The CDR3 nucleotides are TGTGCCAGCAGTGCCCTGACAGGGTGGGGCTACACCTTC.

The V call is TRBV21-1, the J call TRBJ2-3; the D call in the table, TRBD2, was not verified against the DNA. TRBV21-1 is a documented pseudogene. The CDR3 runs 15 residues. The CDR3 DNA reads TGTGCCAGCAGCCTACTAGCGGGGACTACAGATACGCAGTATTTT. This gives the protein CASSLLAGTTDTQYF.

This chain connects TRBV11-2 to TRBJ2-2, with a weak D call TRBD1 (5 bases). This CDR3 spans 15 amino acids. CDR1 SGHAT and CDR2 FQNNGV come from the germline V gene. V shed 0 bases and J shed 1 base, with 6 bases lying between them. CDR3 DNA sequence: TGTGCCAGCAGCTTAGATGGACAGAACACCGGGGAGCTGTTTTTT. Its translation: CASSLDGQNTGELFF. The whole variable domain, filled in from reference TRBV11-2 and TRBJ2-2, reads EAGVAQSPRYKIIEKRQSVAFWCNPISGHATLYWYQQILGQGPKLLIQFQNNGVVDDSQLPKDRFSAERLKGVDSTLKIQPAKLEDSAVYLCASSLDGQNTGELFFGEGSRLTVL.

V gene TRBV19 combines with J gene TRBJ2-3, with 9 bases that match TRBD1. Trimming at V came to 6 bases and at J to 0 bases, leaving 13 bases not matched to a gene. This CDR3 has 18 residues. Germline CDR1 reads LNHDA; CDR2 reads SQIVND (reference sequence). CDR3 coding DNA: TGTGCCAGTAGCAAAACAGGGGGCGCAGGCCCTAGCACAGATACGCAGTATTTT. As protein: CASSKTGGAGPSTDTQYF.

The chain recombines TRBV10-1 with TRBJ2-1; no reliable D call. V lost 3 bases and J lost 1, with 10 bases in between. In germline, CDR1 is WNHNN, CDR2 SYGVQD (reference sequence). The CDR3 sequence is 15 residues long. CDR3 DNA: TGCGCCAGCAGTGATAGCAGCCGATCCTACAATGAGCAGTTCTTC. Amino acid sequence: CASSDSSRSYNEQFF.

This clone was seen only a few times. The chain carries TRBV5-4 and TRBJ2-5; a possible D gene is TRBD1 (5 bases). Trimming took off 4 bases at V and 4 bases at J, with 11 bases between the two ends. The CDR3 is 13 amino acids. The germline V gene encodes CDR1 SGHNT and CDR2 YYREEE (reference sequence). CDR3: CASSPRVRETQYF. The CDR3 nucleotides are TGTGCCAGCAGCCCCAGGGTGCGAGAGACCCAGTACTTC.

This chain connects TRBV28 to TRBJ2-5, with TRBD1 matching 7 bases. The germline V gene has CDR1 MDHEN and CDR2 SYDVKM. V shed 5 bases, J shed 5 bases, and the junction held 5 bases outside the gene matches. There are 13 residues in the CDR3. Written as DNA, the CDR3 is TGTGCCAGCAGTAGGGGCAGGGGGGAGACCCAGTACTTC. Protein product: CASSRGRGETQYF.

The V gene is TRBV7-5, the J gene TRBJ1-2; TRBD1 is the table's D call, not checked against the DNA. TRBV7-5 is noted as a pseudogene. The CDR3 runs 14 residues. The CDR3 coding sequence is TGTGTCAGAAGCTTAAATTCAGGGGGCCAGAGCTACACCTTC. Its protein is CVRSLNSGGQSYTF.